These T cell receptor beta chains were read from a single sample in a study of blood T cells in healthy people across ages. One entry per CDR3 protein, called by TCRdb with MiXCR from the 5' RACE reads. The data hold about 810,000 distinct CDR3 sequences, with around 36% observed a single time. Sequenced sample: blood. The receptors stem from a man aged 18 to 35 in good health. The CDR3 runs from the conserved cysteine through the conserved F or W. Each record gives: J gene, D gene, V gene, clone size, CDR3 DNA, CDR3 protein. A D gene is named only where the DNA matches it firmly. Not all rows give a size; the values are once, few, many and, for expanded clones, a class.

J: TRBJ2-2
D: NA
V: TRBV10-3
size: few
DNA: TGTGCCATCAGTGCTCGGGTTACCGGGGAGCTGTTTTTT
CDR3: CAISARVTGELFF

J: TRBJ2-5
D: NA
V: TRBV7-2
size: few
DNA: TGTGCCAGCAGCTTAGAACAGGAAGAGACCCAGTACTTC
CDR3: CASSLEQEETQYF

J: TRBJ2-7
D: NA
V: TRBV15
size: NA
DNA: TGTGCCACCAGCAGAGACACCCACAGGTCAGGGTACGAGCAGTACTTC
CDR3: CATSRDTHRSGYEQYF

J: TRBJ2-7
D: TRBD1
V: TRBV2
size: once
DNA: TGTGCCAGCAATCTACGGGACAGGGATGGCGAGCAGTACTTC
CDR3: CASNLRDRDGEQYF

J: TRBJ2-3
D: NA
V: TRBV14
size: many
DNA: TGTGCCAGCAGCCAGGGCAGGGGAATCACAGATACGCAGTATTTT
CDR3: CASSQGRGITDTQYF

J: TRBJ2-5
D: TRBD2
V: TRBV20-1
size: NA
DNA: TGCAGTGCTGGGACCGGGACTAGAGGGACCCAGTACTTC
CDR3: CSAGTGTRGTQYF

J: TRBJ1-1
D: NA
V: TRBV5-1
size: few
DNA: TGCGCCAGCAGCCTGACCGACGGGGGCACTGAAGCTTTCTTT
CDR3: CASSLTDGGTEAFF

J: TRBJ1-2
D: NA
V: TRBV6-5
size: NA
DNA: TGTGCCAGCAGTTACTCGGGTTCGGCCCGCGATGGCTACACCTTC
CDR3: CASSYSGSARDGYTF

J: TRBJ2-5
D: NA
V: TRBV4-2
size: many
DNA: TGTGCCAGCAGCGGAACTAGTGTGGAGACCCAGTACTTC
CDR3: CASSGTSVETQYF

J: TRBJ1-2
D: TRBD1
V: TRBV5-1
size: NA
DNA: TGCGCCAGCAGCCGGGGACAGAACAAGGCAGCTAACTATGGCTACACCTTC
CDR3: CASSRGQNKAANYGYTF

J: TRBJ2-1
D: NA
V: TRBV9
size: few
DNA: TGTGCCAGCAGCGTGCCGGCCAGAGCTTCCTACAATGAGCAGTTCTTC
CDR3: CASSVPARASYNEQFF

J: TRBJ2-3
D: NA
V: TRBV7-2
size: many
DNA: TGTGCCAGCAGCCTACCCGGAGGGATTAGCACAGATACGCAGTATTTT
CDR3: CASSLPGGISTDTQYF

J: TRBJ1-5
D: NA
V: TRBV12-3/TRBV12-4
size: once
DNA: TGTGCCAGCAGTCGCCAAGATTATCAGCCCCAGCATTTT
CDR3: CASSRQDYQPQHF